Described below is a single TCR beta chain sequence and its context. Per germline, CDR1 LNHNV and CDR2 YYDKDF (reference sequence). V shed 5 bases, J shed 5 bases, and the junction held 8 bases outside the gene matches. The CDR3 extends over 15 amino acids. The data originate from a study of blood T cell repertoires in COVID-19. Study processing details: Estimated nucleated cell counts came from reference gene primer amplification. The protocol was immunoSEQ multiplex PCR, while the TCRdb copy is restricted to in-frame clones and leaves out a portion. That table furnishes V, J and clone size, whereas the DNA furnished D and trimming. Of about 200,000 clones in the sample, about 90% were seen once.

The rearrangement uses TRBV15 and TRBJ1-2, with 10 nucleotides matching TRBD1. Sequencing input: peripheral blood. The sequence was collected from a woman between 70 and 85 years old with acute or convalescent COVID-19. The CDR3 sequence is CATSADRGLGYGYTF. CDR3 sequence (DNA): TGTGCCACCAGCGCAGACAGGGGGCTAGGGTATGGCTACACCTTC.